The following is a TCR beta chain sequence with its context. Antigen specificity is unknown. Sorting yielded triplicates of approximately 300,000 cells for each CD8+ T cell subset. The TRB libraries of cDNA were built by UMI-labeled 5' RACE. TCRdb re-called the 5' RACE reads; every CDR3 protein appears as one record, without DNA. This sample lists 85,000 to 90,000 distinct CDR3 sequences; its ten largest clones have roughly 0.89%. The entry originates in a study of CXCR3-negative and CXCR3-positive naive CD8 T cells. Points from the study as a whole: TRB CDR3s of CXCR3-positive naive cells were more hydrophobic than those of CXCR3-negative naive cells.

The CDR3 is 14 residues long. The V gene's germline CDR1 is SGHKS and CDR2 YYEKEE (reference sequence). V gene TRBV5-5 combines with J gene TRBJ2-1. The source of this sequence is a human donor in good health. Some clones in this sample may be carry-over from other donors' samples. Sequencing input: naive CXCR3+ CD8+ T cells from blood. The subset is: CD45RO-CCR7+CD27+CD95- naive CD8+ T cells expressing CXCR3 (TNR3+). The CDR3 protein is CASSSGVSYNEQFF.